This T cell receptor (beta chain) was identified during a study of T cells after yellow fever vaccination. Findings and caveats of the study: Once the booster was given, most primary-vaccination clones reappeared, at around 95% for CD4 and roughly 90% for CD8. The study noted that FACS-sorted repertoires could contain abundant clonotypes contaminating from the bulk population.

The CDR3 consists of 13 residues. Looked up from germline, CDR1 is GTSNPN and CDR2 is SVGIG (reference sequence). V lost 1 base and J 2 bases, leaving 9 bases between the germline ends. Production of TCR cDNA was by 5'RACE template switching, which also added a universal primer site and UMIs. From the 5' RACE reads, TCRdb called clonotypes with MiXCR, one entry per CDR3 protein. This repertoire shows some 150,000 distinct CDR3 sequences, roughly 11% found once; its top ten account for about 40%. This clonotype was seen only a few times. Its antigen is not identified. The sequence derives from a man aged 18 to 30 who received the YFV17D yellow fever vaccine. This sequence joins TRBV30 and TRBJ2-7; D is unresolved. Sample: CD8+ T cells sorted from PBMCs, taken 15 days after the yellow fever booster vaccination. The CDR3 region has the DNA TGTGCCTGGAGTGATACTGATCCCTACGAGCAGTACTTC. Translation: CAWSDTDPYEQYF. Full variable domain (missing parts from reference TRBV30 and TRBJ2-7): SQTIHQWPATLVQPVGSPLSLECTVEGTSNPNLYWYRQAAGRGLQLLFYSVGIGQISSEVPQNLSASRPQDRQFILSSKKLLLSDSGFYLCAWSDTDPYEQYFGPGTRLTVT.